This T cell receptor beta chain was obtained from a study of breast tumors, draining lymph nodes, adjacent tissues. The study, taken as a whole, reports: Tumor and nontumor repertoires were significantly more similar in luminal-like than in basal-like breast cancer. That most tumor T cells come from lymph nodes remained unproven. Tumor TCR diversity was below lymph nodes but above nontumor tissue. Most tumor T cells seemingly derive from lymph node, then expand in tumor.

Samples came from axillary lymph nodes draining the breast cancer. This clonotype showed up just a few times. Its matching antigen is unknown. This CDR3 has 12 residues. CDR1 and CDR2 (germline): MDHEN, SYDVKM. V was trimmed by 6 bases and J by 4 bases, leaving 8 bases between them. TCRdb recomputed calls from the multiplex PCR reads with MiXCR, one row per CDR3 protein. The sample lists approximately 130,000 distinct CDR3 sequences, over 20% occurring once. The receptor comes from a female donor with breast cancer. Some clones in this sample may be carry-over from other donors' samples. The sequenced sample consisted of axillary lymph node tissue. The chain links TRBV28 to TRBJ2-3; D might be TRBD2 (5 bases). CDR3 DNA: TGTGCCAGCAGAACTAGAGCAGATACGCAGTATTTT. This gives the protein CASRTRADTQYF.